These T cell receptor beta chains were read from a single sample in a study of cytomegalovirus exposure and HLA in healthy donors. Only in-frame clones appear in the TCRdb table, and some are missing; sequencing was by immunoSEQ multiplex PCR. Counted here are about 130,000 clones, about 96% occurring once; the ten biggest clones make up less than 2%. What was sequenced was PBMCs. The receptors derive from a man between 18 and 29 years old in good health and CMV-seronegative. Each CDR3 is given with its conserved first and last residue. D genes are given only for firm matches. Size values are once, few and many counts, or a class for expanded clones, and some rows have none.

TRBJ1-1 | TRBV9 | NA | NA | TGTGCCAGCAGCGTAGATCTTCAGGGGCGGGCTTTCTTT | CASSVDLQGRAFF
TRBJ2-7 | TRBV5-1 | NA | NA | TGCGCCAGCAGCTTTTTAAACAGTTACGAGCAGTACTTC | CASSFLNSYEQYF
TRBJ2-1 | TRBV4-1 | TRBD2 | NA | TGCGCCAGCAGCCAAGATCTACTAGCGGGAGTTAATGAGCAGTTCTTC | CASSQDLLAGVNEQFF
TRBJ2-7 | TRBV2 | TRBD1 | NA | TGTGCCAGCAGTACCGGGACAGGGGGCGAGCAGTACTTC | CASSTGTGGEQYF
TRBJ2-7 | TRBV11-3 | TRBD1 | NA | TGTGCCAGCAGCCGTTTTCCGGGACAGGCCTACGAGCAGTACTTC | CASSRFPGQAYEQYF
TRBJ1-1 | TRBV5-4 | NA | NA | TGTGCCAGCAGCCCCATTTGGGGGGAGAACACTGAAGCTTTCTTT | CASSPIWGENTEAFF
TRBJ2-1 | TRBV5-6 | TRBD1 | NA | TGTGCCAGCAGCTATTACGGGACAGCCAATGAGCAGTTCTTC | CASSYYGTANEQFF
TRBJ2-2 | TRBV6-1 | NA | NA | TGTGCCAGCAGGGTACAGGGTAGCGGGGAGCTGTTTTTT | CASRVQGSGELFF
TRBJ2-5 | TRBV9 | TRBD2 | NA | TGTGCCAGCAGCGTAAGCGGGAGTTTGGAGACCCAGTACTTC | CASSVSGSLETQYF
TRBJ2-7 | TRBV28 | TRBD2 | NA | TGTGCCAGCAGTTTTGCGGGAGTCTACGAGCAGTACTTC | CASSFAGVYEQYF
TRBJ2-2 | TRBV27 | NA | NA | TGTGCCAGCAGTTTACAGGCAGGGTGGAGCGGGGAGCTGTTTTTT | CASSLQAGWSGELFF
TRBJ1-1 | TRBV7-2 | NA | NA | TGTGCCAGCAGCTTCGCAGGCCCGAACACTGAAGCTTTCTTT | CASSFAGPNTEAFF
TRBJ2-2 | TRBV27 | NA | NA | TGTGCCAGCGGCGGGACGCCGACCGGGGAGCTGTTTTTT | CASGGTPTGELFF
TRBJ2-1 | TRBV6-5 | NA | NA | TGTGCCAGCAGTCCAGGGCGACAGACATACAATGAGCAGTTCTTC | CASSPGRQTYNEQFF
TRBJ1-4 | TRBV7-2 | TRBD1 | NA | TGTGCCAGCAGCTCGACAGGGGAACCGAATGAAAAACTGTTTTTT | CASSSTGEPNEKLFF
TRBJ1-1 | TRBV7-6 | TRBD1 | once | TGTGCCAGCAGCTTCGGACAGGGATTGAACACTGAAGCTTTCTTT | CASSFGQGLNTEAFF
TRBJ2-7 | TRBV6-5 | TRBD2 | NA | TGTGCCAGCAGTTTAGCGGGAGGGGGCGAGCAGTACTTC | CASSLAGGGEQYF
TRBJ1-1 | TRBV4-1 | NA | once | TGCGCCAGCAGCCAAGTGGATGTTCTAGGCACTGAAGCTTTCTTT | CASSQVDVLGTEAFF
TRBJ2-1 | TRBV5-4 | NA | NA | TGTGCCAGCAGCAGGGGTGGCAGGGGTTTAAGTGATGAGCAGTTCTTC | CASSRGGRGLSDEQFF
TRBJ1-2 | TRBV27 | TRBD1 | NA | TGTGCCAGCAGTTTAGGGACAGGGGGTAACTATGGCTACACCTTC | CASSLGTGGNYGYTF
TRBJ2-2 | TRBV27 | NA | once | TGTGCCAGCAGACCGGCCTGGGGGGGGCTCGGGGAGCTGTTTTTT | CASRPAWGGLGELFF